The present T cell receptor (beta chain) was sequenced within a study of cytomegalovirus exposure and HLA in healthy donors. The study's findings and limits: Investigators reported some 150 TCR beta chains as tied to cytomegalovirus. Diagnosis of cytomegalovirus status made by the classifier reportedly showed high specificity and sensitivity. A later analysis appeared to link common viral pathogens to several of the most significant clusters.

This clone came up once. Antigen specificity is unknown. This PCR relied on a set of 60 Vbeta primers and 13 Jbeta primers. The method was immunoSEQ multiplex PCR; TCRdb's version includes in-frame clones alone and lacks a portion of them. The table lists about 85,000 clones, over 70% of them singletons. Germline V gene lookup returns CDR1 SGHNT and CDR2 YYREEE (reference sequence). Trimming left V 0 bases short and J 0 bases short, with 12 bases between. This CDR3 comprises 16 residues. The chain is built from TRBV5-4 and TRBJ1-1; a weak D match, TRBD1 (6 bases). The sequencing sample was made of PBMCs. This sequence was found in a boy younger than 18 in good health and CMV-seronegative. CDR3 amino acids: CASSLGRGSMNTEAFF. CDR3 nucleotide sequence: TGTGCCAGCAGCTTGGGCAGGGGTAGCATGAACACTGAAGCTTTCTTT.